This T cell receptor beta chain was recovered during a study of cytomegalovirus exposure and HLA in healthy donors. Study outcomes and limitations: HLA alleles were associated with around 17,000 TCR beta sequences in a later analysis at 0.05 false discovery rate. In a later analysis, parvovirus B19, influenza, CMV and Epstein-Barr virus appeared linked to several top co-occurrence clusters. A further, later analysis showed that HLA-associated TCR beta chains (compared with equally common others) were more clonally expanded.

For this clone: The antigen is undetermined.

60 Vbeta and 13 Jbeta primers were used in PCR. This table comes from immunoSEQ multiplex PCR, and its TCRdb copy is limited to in-frame clones, with some not included. Among more than 85,000 clones listed, more than 65% were seen once. Trimming pared 1 base from V and 0 bases from J, leaving 7 bases between. Looked up from germline, CDR1 is MDHEN and CDR2 is SYDVKM. The CDR3 loop spans 15 amino acids. Material: PBMCs. The chain employs TRBV28 and TRBJ2-4; tentatively, D is TRBD2 (5 bases). The TCR comes from a man aged 30 to 45 in good health and CMV-seronegative. The CDR3 reads CASSLSGLAKNIQYF. For the CDR3, the DNA is TGTGCCAGCAGTTTATCTGGACTAGCCAAAAACATTCAGTACTTC.